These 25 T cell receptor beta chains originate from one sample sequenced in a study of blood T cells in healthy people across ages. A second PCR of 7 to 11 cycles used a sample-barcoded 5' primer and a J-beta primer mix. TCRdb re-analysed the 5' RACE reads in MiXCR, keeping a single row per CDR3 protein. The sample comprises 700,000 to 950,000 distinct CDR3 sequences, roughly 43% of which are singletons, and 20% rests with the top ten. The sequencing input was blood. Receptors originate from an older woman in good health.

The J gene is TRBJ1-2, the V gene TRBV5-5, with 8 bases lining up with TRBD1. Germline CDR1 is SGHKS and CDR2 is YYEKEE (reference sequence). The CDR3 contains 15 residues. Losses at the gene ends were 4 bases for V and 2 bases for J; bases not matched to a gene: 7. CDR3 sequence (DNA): TGTGCCAGCAGCCCGGGGGCAGGGGGCAACTATGGCTACACCTTC. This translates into CASSPGAGGNYGYTF.

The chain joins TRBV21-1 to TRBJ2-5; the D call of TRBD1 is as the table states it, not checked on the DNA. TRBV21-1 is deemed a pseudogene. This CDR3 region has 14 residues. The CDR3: CASSNWTGPETQYF. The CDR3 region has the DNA TGTGCCAGCAGCAACTGGACAGGGCCCGAGACCCAGTACTTC.

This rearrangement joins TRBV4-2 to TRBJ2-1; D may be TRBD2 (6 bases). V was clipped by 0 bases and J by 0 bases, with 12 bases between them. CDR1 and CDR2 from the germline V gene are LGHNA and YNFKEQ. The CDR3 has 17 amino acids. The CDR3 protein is CASSQDPGLTSYNEQFF. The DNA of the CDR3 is TGTGCCAGCAGCCAAGATCCGGGACTTACCTCCTACAATGAGCAGTTCTTC.

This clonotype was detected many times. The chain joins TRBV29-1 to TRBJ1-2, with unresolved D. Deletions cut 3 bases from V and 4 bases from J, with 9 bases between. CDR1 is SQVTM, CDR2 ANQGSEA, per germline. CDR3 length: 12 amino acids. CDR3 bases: TGCAGCGTTGAGGTAATGGGCTATGGCTACACCTTC. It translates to CSVEVMGYGYTF.

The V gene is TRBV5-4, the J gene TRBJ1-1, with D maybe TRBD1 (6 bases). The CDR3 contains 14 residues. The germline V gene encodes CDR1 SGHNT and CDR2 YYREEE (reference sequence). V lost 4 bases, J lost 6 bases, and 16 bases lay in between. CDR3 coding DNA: TGTGCCAGCAGCCAAGACAGGATCGCTGCTGAAGCTTTCTTT. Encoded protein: CASSQDRIAAEAFF.

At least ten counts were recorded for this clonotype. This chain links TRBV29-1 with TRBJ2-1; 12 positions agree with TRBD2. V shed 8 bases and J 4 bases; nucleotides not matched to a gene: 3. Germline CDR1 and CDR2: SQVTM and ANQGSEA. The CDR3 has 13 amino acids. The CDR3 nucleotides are TGCAGCTCTGGGACTAGCGGGTACAATGAGCAGTTCTTC. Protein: CSSGTSGYNEQFF.

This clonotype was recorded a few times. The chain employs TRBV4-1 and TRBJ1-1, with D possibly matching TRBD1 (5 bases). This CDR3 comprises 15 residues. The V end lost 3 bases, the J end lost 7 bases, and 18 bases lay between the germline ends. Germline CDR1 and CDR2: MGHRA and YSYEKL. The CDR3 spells CASSHDRKLNIEAFF. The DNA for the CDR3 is TGCGCCAGCAGCCACGACAGAAAACTGAATATTGAAGCTTTCTTT.

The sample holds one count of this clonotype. The CDR3 DNA reads TGTGCCAGCAGCCAAAGACGCCTCCCCGCCGAGCAGTACTTC. Protein sequence: CASSQRRLPAEQYF. The chain links TRBV14 to TRBJ2-7, with D uncertain. The V end was cut by 2 bases, the J end by 6 bases, with 14 bases between. The CDR3 contains 14 residues. Germline values: CDR1 SGHDN, CDR2 FVKESK.

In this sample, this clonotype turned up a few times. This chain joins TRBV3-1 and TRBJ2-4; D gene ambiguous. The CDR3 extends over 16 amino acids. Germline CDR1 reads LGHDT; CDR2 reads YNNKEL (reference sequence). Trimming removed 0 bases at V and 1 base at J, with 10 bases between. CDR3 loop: CASSQEPLGAKNIQYF. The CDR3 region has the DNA TGTGCCAGCAGCCAAGAGCCGCTTGGGGCCAAAAACATTCAGTACTTC.

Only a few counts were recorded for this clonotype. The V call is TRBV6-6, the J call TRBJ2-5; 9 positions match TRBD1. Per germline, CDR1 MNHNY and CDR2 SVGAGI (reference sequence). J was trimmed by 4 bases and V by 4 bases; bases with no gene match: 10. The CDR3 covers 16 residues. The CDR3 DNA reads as TGTGCCAGCAGTTCCCCGACAGGGGGGTATGGAGAGACCCAGTACTTC. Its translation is CASSSPTGGYGETQYF.

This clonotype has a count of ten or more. The CDR3 protein is CSGCGGTGDTQYF. The CDR3 nucleotides are TGCAGTGGTTGCGGGGGGACGGGAGATACGCAGTATTTT. The chain employs TRBV20-1 and TRBJ2-3; 8 nucleotides match TRBD2. The germline CDR1 and CDR2 sequences are DFQATT and SNEGSKA (reference sequence). With 7 bases clipped from V and 5 bases from J, the junction kept 8 bases outside the gene matches. The CDR3 length is 13 residues.

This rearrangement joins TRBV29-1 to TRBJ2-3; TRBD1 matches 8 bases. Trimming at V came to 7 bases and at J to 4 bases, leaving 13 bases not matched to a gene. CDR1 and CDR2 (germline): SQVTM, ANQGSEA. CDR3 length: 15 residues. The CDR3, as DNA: TGCAGCGCCGCAGTTGGGACAGGATCTGCAGATACGCAGTATTTT. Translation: CSAAVGTGSADTQYF.

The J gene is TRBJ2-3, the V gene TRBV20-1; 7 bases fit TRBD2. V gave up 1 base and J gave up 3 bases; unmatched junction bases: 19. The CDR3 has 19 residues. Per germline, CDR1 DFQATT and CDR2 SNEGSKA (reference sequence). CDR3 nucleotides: TGCAGTGCTAGAGTCTCCGCAGCGGGACCCCGTTCGCGGACAGATACGCAGTATTTT. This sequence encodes CSARVSAAGPRSRTDTQYF.

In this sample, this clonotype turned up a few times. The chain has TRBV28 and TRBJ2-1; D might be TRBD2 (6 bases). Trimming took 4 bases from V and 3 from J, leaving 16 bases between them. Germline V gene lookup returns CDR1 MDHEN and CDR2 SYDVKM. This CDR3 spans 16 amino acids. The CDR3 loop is CASSSPNSGNYNEQFF. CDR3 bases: TGTGCCAGCAGTTCGCCGAATAGCGGAAACTACAATGAGCAGTTCTTC. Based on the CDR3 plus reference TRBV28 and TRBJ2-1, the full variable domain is DVKVTQSSRYLVKRTGEKVFLECVQDMDHENMFWYRQDPGLGLRLIYFSYDVKMKEKGDIPEGYSVSREKKERFSLILESASTNQTSMYLCASSSPNSGNYNEQFFGPGTRLTVL.

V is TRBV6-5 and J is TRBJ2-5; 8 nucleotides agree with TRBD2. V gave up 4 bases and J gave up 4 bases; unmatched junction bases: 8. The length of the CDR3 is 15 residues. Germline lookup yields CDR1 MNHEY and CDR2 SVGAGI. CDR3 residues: CASSSLGSGGETQYF. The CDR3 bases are TGTGCCAGCAGTTCCTTGGGAAGCGGGGGAGAGACCCAGTACTTC.

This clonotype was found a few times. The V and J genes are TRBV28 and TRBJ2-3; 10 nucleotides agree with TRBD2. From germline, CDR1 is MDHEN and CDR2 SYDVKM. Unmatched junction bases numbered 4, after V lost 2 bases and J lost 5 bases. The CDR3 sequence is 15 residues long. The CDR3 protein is CASSLAASGRDTQYF. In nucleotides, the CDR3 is TGTGCCAGCAGTTTAGCGGCTAGCGGGAGAGATACGCAGTATTTT.

CDR3 sequence reads: CASSLFSGVGGRYEQYF. In DNA, the CDR3 is TGTGCCAGCAGTTTGTTTAGCGGGGTTGGAGGGCGGTACGAGCAGTACTTC. This rearrangement joins TRBV27 to TRBJ2-7; 8 bases are shared with TRBD2. The germline V gene has CDR1 MNHEY and CDR2 SMNVEV (reference sequence). V was pared by 3 bases and J by 4 bases, with 14 bases of the junction left unmatched. The CDR3 loop spans 17 amino acids.

The CDR3 region has the DNA TGTGCCAGCAGCCAAGAGTGGGATAACACTGAAGCTTTCTTT. This codes for CASSQEWDNTEAFF. This chain connects TRBV4-2 to TRBJ1-1, with unresolved D. Trimming removed 0 bases from V and 2 bases from J, with 7 bases in between. The CDR3 consists of 14 residues. Germline-derived CDR1 and CDR2 are LGHNA and YNFKEQ.

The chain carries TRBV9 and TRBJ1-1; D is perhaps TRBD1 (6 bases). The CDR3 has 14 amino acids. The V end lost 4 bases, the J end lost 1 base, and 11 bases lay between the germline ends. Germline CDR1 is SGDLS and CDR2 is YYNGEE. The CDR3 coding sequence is TGTGCCAGCAGCACCCAGGGGTCGAACACTGAAGCTTTCTTT. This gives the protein CASSTQGSNTEAFF. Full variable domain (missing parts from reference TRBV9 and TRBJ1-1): DSGVTQTPKHLITATGQRVTLRCSPRSGDLSVYWYQQSLDQGLQFLIQYYNGEERAKGNILERFSAQQFPDLHSELNLSSLELGDSALYFCASSTQGSNTEAFFGQGTRLTVV.

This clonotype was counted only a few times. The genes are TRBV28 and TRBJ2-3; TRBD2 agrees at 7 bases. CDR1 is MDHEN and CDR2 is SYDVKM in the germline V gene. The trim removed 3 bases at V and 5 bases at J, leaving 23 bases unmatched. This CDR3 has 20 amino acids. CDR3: CASSFSDRGGSPGEGDTQYF. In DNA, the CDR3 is TGTGCCAGCAGTTTCTCTGATCGGGGAGGCTCCCCGGGGGAGGGAGATACGCAGTATTTT.

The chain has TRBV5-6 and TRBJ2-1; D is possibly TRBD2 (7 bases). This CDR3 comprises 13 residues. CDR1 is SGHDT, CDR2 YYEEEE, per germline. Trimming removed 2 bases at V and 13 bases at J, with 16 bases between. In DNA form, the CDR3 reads TGTGCCAGCAGCTTCGGAGGGGGGGGCCGTCAGTTCTTC. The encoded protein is CASSFGGGGRQFF.

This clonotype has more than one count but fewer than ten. The CDR3 nucleotides are TGTGCCAGCAGCCAAGGGTTTCCGGGTAGCCTCGTCACAGATACGCAGTATTTT. Protein sequence: CASSQGFPGSLVTDTQYF. This rearrangement joins TRBV14 to TRBJ2-3; D unresolved. Between the trimmed V and J ends, which lost 1 base and 2 bases, there was a span of 19 bases. CDR3 length equals 18 residues. Germline lookup yields CDR1 SGHDN and CDR2 FVKESK.

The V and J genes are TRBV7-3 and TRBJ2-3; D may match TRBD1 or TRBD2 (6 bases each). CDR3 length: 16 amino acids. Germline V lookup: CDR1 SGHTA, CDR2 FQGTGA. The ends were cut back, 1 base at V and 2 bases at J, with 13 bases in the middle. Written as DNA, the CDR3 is TGTGCCAGCAGCTTAAGTCGGGGGCGCGCCACAGATACGCAGTATTTT. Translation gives CASSLSRGRATDTQYF.

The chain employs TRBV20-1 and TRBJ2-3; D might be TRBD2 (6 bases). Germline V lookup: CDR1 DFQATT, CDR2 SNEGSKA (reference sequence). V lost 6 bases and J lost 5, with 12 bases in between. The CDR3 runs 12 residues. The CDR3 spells CSADGGKDTQYF. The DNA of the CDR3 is TGCAGTGCGGACGGGGGAAAAGATACGCAGTATTTT.

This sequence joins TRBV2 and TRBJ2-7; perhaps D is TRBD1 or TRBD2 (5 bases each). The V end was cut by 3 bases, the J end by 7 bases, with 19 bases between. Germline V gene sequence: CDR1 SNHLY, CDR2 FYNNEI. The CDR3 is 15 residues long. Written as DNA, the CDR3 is TGTGCCAGCAGTGAGGGGACGGTCTCCTACAATGAGCAGTACTTC. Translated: CASSEGTVSYNEQYF.